This T cell receptor (beta chain) was identified in a study of response to subunit inactivated influenza vaccine. Notes on the study in general: Each seasonal influenza vaccination, the authors suggested, recruits few new T cells.

Via MiXCR, TCRdb re-called the RT-PCR reads, giving one row per CDR3 protein. The sample includes about 700,000 distinct CDR3 sequences, 15% to 18% of them seen just once. Remarks on this clonotype: The antigen is undetermined.

Per germline, CDR1 SEHNR and CDR2 FQNEAQ (reference sequence). The germline V and J ends were trimmed by 2 bases and 8 bases, with 16 bases remaining between them. The CDR3 runs to 15 residues. Sample: PBMCs from blood, taken approximately 13 days after vaccination. The TCR originated in a middle-aged man who received an inactivated influenza vaccine. The chain is built from TRBV7-9 and TRBJ2-4; D possibly uses TRBD1 or TRBD2 (6 bases each). This CDR3 reads CASSLRGELWDIQYF. CDR3 coding DNA: TGTGCCAGCAGCTTAAGGGGGGAACTCTGGGACATTCAGTACTTC.